The rows below give T cell receptor beta chains drawn from one sample of a study of T cells in Graves' hyperthyroidism and ophthalmopathy. MiXCR, run by TCRdb on the multiplex PCR reads, gives a single entry per CDR3 protein. The profile shows 550,000 to 600,000 distinct CDR3 sequences, about 14% of them singletons. Sequencing input: blood. These receptor sequences come from a woman between 18 and 30 years old with Graves' ophthalmopathy. Each CDR3 is given with its conserved first and last residue. The D gene is left open where the match is weak. The listing skips clone size in some rows; elsewhere it reads once, few, many or a size class.

CDR3 | DNA | J | size | D | V
CASSQYTGELFF | TGTGCCAGCAGTCAATACACCGGGGAGCTGTTTTTT | TRBJ2-2 | many | NA | TRBV11-3
CASSIPSGQGVDEQFF | TGTGCCAGCAGCATACCTTCCGGACAGGGAGTGGATGAGCAGTTCTTC | TRBJ2-1 | many | TRBD1 | TRBV7-6
CASSQDLSGYEQYF | TGCGCCAGCAGCCAAGATCTCTCTGGGTACGAGCAGTACTTC | TRBJ2-7 | few | NA | TRBV4-3
CAWRTGDYKQYF | TGTGCCTGGAGGACAGGCGACTATAAGCAGTACTTC | TRBJ2-7 | many | NA | TRBV30
CASSQGTSTNSPLHF | TGTGCCAGCAGTCAAGGGACCTCGACTAATTCACCCCTCCACTTT | TRBJ1-6 | many | NA | TRBV3-1
CASSFPLGAGGTDEQFF | TGTGCCAGCAGCTTCCCTTTGGGAGCGGGGGGAACGGATGAGCAGTTCTTC | TRBJ2-1 | many | TRBD2 | TRBV7-2
CAISAQSSGNTIYF | TGTGCCATCAGTGCGCAGAGCTCTGGAAACACCATATATTTT | TRBJ1-3 | NA | NA | TRBV10-3
CASSYALPTPGGDEQFF | TGTGCCAGCAGTTACGCCTTACCTACCCCAGGTGGAGATGAGCAGTTCTTC | TRBJ2-1 | NA | NA | TRBV6-9
CASKPGQAYGYTF | TGTGCCAGCAAACCGGGACAAGCGTATGGCTACACCTTC | TRBJ1-2 | NA | NA | TRBV6-1
CASSSRLFQPHNEQFF | TGTGCCAGCAGCTCACGCCTATTCCAGCCCCACAATGAGCAGTTCTTC | TRBJ2-1 | many | NA | TRBV7-9
CASSPGLAYYNEQFF | TGTGCCAGCTCTCCGGGACTAGCGTACTACAATGAGCAGTTCTTC | TRBJ2-1 | NA | TRBD2 | TRBV27
CASKEDRGGGQPQHF | TGTGCCAGCAAGGAGGACAGGGGAGGTGGTCAGCCCCAGCATTTT | TRBJ1-5 | many | TRBD1 | TRBV28
CASSLDITEAFF | TGCGCCAGCAGCTTGGATATCACTGAAGCTTTCTTT | TRBJ1-1 | many | NA | TRBV5-1
CASSALWPGQGIHYGYTF | TGTGCCAGCAGTGCCCTATGGCCGGGACAGGGAATCCACTATGGCTACACCTTC | TRBJ1-2 | many | TRBD1 | TRBV28
CASSLEGRYNEQFF | TGTGCCAGCAGTTTGGAGGGCCGGTACAATGAGCAGTTCTTC | TRBJ2-1 | many | NA | TRBV12-3/TRBV12-4
CATALVEAGELFF | TGCGCCACCGCCCTCGTGGAGGCCGGGGAGCTGTTTTTT | TRBJ2-2 | few | NA | TRBV10-2
CASSPGATRTGELFF | TGTGCCAGCAGCCCCGGGGCTACCCGCACCGGGGAGCTGTTTTTT | TRBJ2-2 | many | NA | TRBV7-3
CASSYPSGRSSYEQYF | TGTGCCAGCAGTTACCCCAGCGGGAGGAGCTCCTACGAGCAGTACTTC | TRBJ2-7 | many | TRBD2 | TRBV28
CASSLVPVLTGTSGKYTGELFF | TGTGCTAGCAGCTTAGTTCCGGTGCTAACCGGGACTAGCGGGAAGTACACCGGGGAGCTGTTTTTT | TRBJ2-2 | NA | TRBD2 | TRBV7-7
CASSPDRDLEQFF | TGTGCCAGCTCACCCGACAGGGACCTTGAGCAGTTCTTC | TRBJ2-1 | NA | TRBD1 | TRBV18
CASSVLVSYEQYF | TGTGCCAGCAGTGTTCTGGTCTCCTACGAGCAGTACTTC | TRBJ2-7 | many | NA | TRBV12-3/TRBV12-4
CASSLHGQAGSNQPQHF | TGCGCCAGCAGCCTCCATGGACAAGCTGGAAGCAATCAGCCCCAGCATTTT | TRBJ1-5 | NA | NA | TRBV4-1
CASSLNRDRAHEQYF | TGTGCCAGCAGTTTAAACCGGGACAGGGCCCACGAGCAGTACTTC | TRBJ2-7 | many | TRBD1 | TRBV28